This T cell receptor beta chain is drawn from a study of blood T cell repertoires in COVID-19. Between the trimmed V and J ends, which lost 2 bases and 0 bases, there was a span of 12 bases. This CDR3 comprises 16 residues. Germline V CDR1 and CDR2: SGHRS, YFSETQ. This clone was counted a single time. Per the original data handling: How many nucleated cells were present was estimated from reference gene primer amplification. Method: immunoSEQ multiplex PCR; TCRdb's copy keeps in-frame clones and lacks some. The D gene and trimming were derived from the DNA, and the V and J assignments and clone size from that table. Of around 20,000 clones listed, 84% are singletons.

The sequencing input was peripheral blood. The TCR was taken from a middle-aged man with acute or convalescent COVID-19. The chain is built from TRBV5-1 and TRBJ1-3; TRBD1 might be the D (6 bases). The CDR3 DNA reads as TGCGCCAGCAGCTTAACCGGGACAACCTCTGGAAACACCATATATTTT. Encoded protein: CASSLTGTTSGNTIYF. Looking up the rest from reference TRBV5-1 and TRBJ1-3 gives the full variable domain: KAGVTQTPRYLIKTRGQQVTLSCSPISGHRSVSWYQQTPGQGLQFLFEYFSETQRNKGNFPGRFSGRQFSNSRSEMNVSTLELGDSALYLCASSLTGTTSGNTIYFGEGSWLTVV.